These 22 T cell receptor beta chains originate from one sample sequenced in a study. MiXCR was run by TCRdb on the RT-PCR reads, yielding one entry per CDR3 protein. The sample includes approximately 720,000 distinct CDR3 sequences, 13% to 15% of them seen just once. Sequencing was carried out using memory CD4+ T cells from blood. The receptors derive from a female donor in good health, serving as a healthy control.

The sample holds many counts of this clonotype. V gene TRBV20-1 combines with J gene TRBJ2-3, with D perhaps matching TRBD2 (6 bases). Germline V gives CDR1 DFQATT, CDR2 SNEGSKA (reference sequence). Trimming removed 1 base at V and 6 bases at J, with 17 bases between. The CDR3 sequence is 15 residues long. The CDR3 sequence: CSARGDSGRRDTQYF. CDR3 DNA sequence: TGCAGTGCTAGAGGCGATAGCGGCCGCAGGGATACGCAGTATTTT.

V usage is TRBV20-1 and J usage is TRBJ2-1; D is ambiguous. The V and J ends lost 0 bases and 0 bases respectively, with 12 bases between them. Germline-derived CDR1 and CDR2 are DFQATT and SNEGSKA (reference sequence). This CDR3 has 16 amino acids. Here the CDR3 reads CSARDQEASSYNEQFF. DNA for the CDR3: TGCAGTGCTAGAGATCAAGAGGCGAGCTCCTACAATGAGCAGTTCTTC.

V usage is TRBV28 and J usage is TRBJ2-5; TRBD1 might be the D (6 bases). CDR3 size: 14 residues. The V and J ends lost 1 base and 9 bases respectively, with 15 bases between them. Germline lookup yields CDR1 MDHEN and CDR2 SYDVKM. CDR3 coding DNA: TGTGCCAGCAGTTTATCTGGGACACAAGGGGCCCAGTACTTC. Its translation: CASSLSGTQGAQYF. Complete variable domain (other parts from reference TRBV28 and TRBJ2-5): DVKVTQSSRYLVKRTGEKVFLECVQDMDHENMFWYRQDPGLGLRLIYFSYDVKMKEKGDIPEGYSVSREKKERFSLILESASTNQTSMYLCASSLSGTQGAQYFGPGTRLLVL.

The chain is built from TRBV6-5 and TRBJ2-1, with 14 bases aligning to TRBD2. CDR1 MNHEY and CDR2 SVGAGI come from the germline V gene. V lost 0 bases and J lost 13; bases outside the gene matches: 5. The CDR3 is made up of 15 amino acids. CDR3 amino acids: CASSYSPGLAGEQFF. The CDR3 region has the DNA TGTGCCAGCAGTTACTCGCCGGGACTAGCGGGGGAACAGTTCTTC.

This clonotype has only a few counts. V usage is TRBV20-1 and J usage is TRBJ1-2; 9 bases are shared with TRBD1. The CDR3 sequence is 12 residues long. Germline V gene data show CDR1 as DFQATT and CDR2 as SNEGSKA (reference sequence). The V segment lost 6 bases and the J segment 6 bases; nucleotides outside the gene matches: 5. The CDR3 loop reads CSALDRGDGYTF. In nucleotides, the CDR3 is TGCAGTGCCTTGGACAGGGGAGATGGCTACACCTTC.

This rearrangement joins TRBV20-1 to TRBJ1-1; D is ambiguous. Trimming took off 0 bases at V and 0 bases at J, with 8 bases between the two ends. The CDR3 is made up of 14 amino acids. Germline-derived CDR1 and CDR2 are DFQATT and SNEGSKA (reference sequence). CDR3 in DNA: TGCAGTGCTAGAGATCCGGGATTGAACACTGAAGCTTTCTTT. It specifies CSARDPGLNTEAFF.

There are a few counts of this clonotype. V is TRBV20-1 and J is TRBJ2-7; 7 bases are shared with TRBD2. This CDR3 contains 15 residues. Germline CDR1 DFQATT, CDR2 SNEGSKA (reference sequence). V shed 4 bases and J 0 bases; nucleotides not matched to a gene: 9. This CDR3 is CSANLHGGSSYEQYF. The CDR3 bases are TGCAGTGCTAACCTACACGGGGGGAGCTCCTACGAGCAGTACTTC.

The J gene is TRBJ1-2, the V gene TRBV4-2; tentatively, D is TRBD1 (6 bases). The CDR3 sequence is 12 residues long. Germline V gene lookup returns CDR1 LGHNA and CDR2 YNFKEQ. The V and J ends lost 4 bases and 8 bases respectively, with 11 bases between them. The CDR3: CASSRGQGGYTF. The CDR3 DNA is TGTGCCAGCAGCCGGGGACAAGGAGGCTACACCTTC.

V and J are TRBV7-9 and TRBJ2-7, with TRBD1 matching 11 bases. This CDR3 has 15 residues. Trimming cost V 5 bases and J 6 bases; bases outside gene matches: 9. The V gene's germline CDR1 is SEHNR and CDR2 FQNEAQ (reference sequence). The chain's CDR3 is CASSRLGTGGVEQYF. The CDR3 nucleotides are TGTGCCAGCAGCCGATTGGGGACAGGGGGGGTCGAGCAGTACTTC.

In its sample, this clonotype was seen a few times. The CDR3 DNA is TGTGCCAGCTCACGAAGACAGGGGGATGAGCAGCCCCAGCATTTT. Protein product: CASSRRQGDEQPQHF. The rearrangement joins TRBV18 to TRBJ1-5; 9 nucleotides match TRBD1. The germline V gene encodes CDR1 KGHSH and CDR2 LQKENI. Trimming at V came to 4 bases and at J to 7 bases, leaving 8 bases not matched to a gene. CDR3 size: 15 residues.

Only a few counts were recorded for this clonotype. V and J are TRBV4-2 and TRBJ2-7; 12 bases line up with TRBD2. This CDR3 contains 19 residues. Germline CDR1 LGHNA, CDR2 YNFKEQ. V was clipped by 0 bases and J by 0 bases; unmatched bases: 9. The chain's CDR3 is CASSQEVLAGGYDSYEQYF. The CDR3 DNA reads TGTGCCAGCAGCCAAGAGGTCCTAGCGGGAGGGTATGACTCCTACGAGCAGTACTTC.

This clonotype turned up a few times. V gene TRBV11-2 combines with J gene TRBJ2-5, with D maybe TRBD1 (6 bases). The V gene lost 6 bases and the J gene lost 3 bases, with 17 bases spanning the gap. CDR1 and CDR2 from the germline V gene are SGHAT and FQNNGV. This CDR3 is built from 15 residues. As DNA, the CDR3 is TGTGCCAGCAGTATTACCGGGACATCAAAAGAGACCCAGTACTTC. Translating it yields CASSITGTSKETQYF.

The chain joins TRBV4-3 to TRBJ1-4; 8 nucleotides line up with TRBD1. Germline CDR1 LGHNA, CDR2 YSLEER. Trimming at V came to 0 bases and at J to 2 bases, leaving 11 bases not matched to a gene. The CDR3 is 19 amino acids. The CDR3 DNA sequence: TGCGCCAGCAGCCAAGATGGGAGGACAGGGATCCGCACTAATGAAAAACTGTTTTTT. Its translation is CASSQDGRTGIRTNEKLFF.

J is TRBJ1-3 and V is TRBV30; D call uncertain. In germline, CDR1 is GTSNPN, CDR2 SVGIG (reference sequence). Trimming stripped 2 bases from V and 4 bases from J, with 9 bases between. The CDR3 sequence is 13 residues long. CDR3 coding DNA: TGTGCCTGGAGTTCGGATCTCGGAAACACCATATATTTT. Protein: CAWSSDLGNTIYF.

The CDR3 DNA reads as TGTGCCAGCAGGTCTAGTAGCGACGAGCAGTACTTC. Its protein product is CASRSSSDEQYF. V gene TRBV28 combines with J gene TRBJ2-7; maybe TRBD2 (5 bases). V lost 6 bases to trimming and J lost 5 bases, with 11 bases between them. Per germline, CDR1 MDHEN and CDR2 SYDVKM. This CDR3 has 12 amino acids. The entire variable domain, with the rest obtained from reference TRBV28 and TRBJ2-7, is as follows: DVKVTQSSRYLVKRTGEKVFLECVQDMDHENMFWYRQDPGLGLRLIYFSYDVKMKEKGDIPEGYSVSREKKERFSLILESASTNQTSMYLCASRSSSDEQYFGPGTRLTVT.

This clonotype has a count of ten or more. The chain couples TRBV7-2 to TRBJ2-1; no clear D. Germline CDR1 is SGHTA and CDR2 is FQGNSA. V dropped 5 bases and J dropped 0 bases, with 11 bases sitting between them. The CDR3 loop spans 15 amino acids. CDR3 coding DNA: TGTGCCAGCAGCCTCGTGAGTAGCTCCTACAATGAGCAGTTCTTC. Its translation is CASSLVSSSYNEQFF.

This clonotype was seen a few times. The chain combines TRBV29-1 with TRBJ1-1; D might be TRBD1 (6 bases). CDR3 length equals 13 residues. V lost 8 bases, J lost 0 bases, and 13 bases lay in between. Germline CDR1 and CDR2: SQVTM and ANQGSEA. The CDR3: CSSRGGLNTEAFF. The CDR3 bases are TGCAGCTCGAGGGGGGGATTGAACACTGAAGCTTTCTTT. The whole variable domain, remainder taken from reference TRBV29-1 and TRBJ1-1, is SAVISQKPSRDICQRGTSLTIQCQVDSQVTMMFWYRQQPGQSLTLIATANQGSEATYESGFVIDKFPISRPNLTFSTLTVSNMSPEDSSIYLCSSRGGLNTEAFFGQGTRLTVV.

This clonotype came up a few times. CDR3 nucleotide sequence: TGCGCCAGCAGCTCTCTAGGACTACTGAACACTGAAGCTTTCTTT. Protein product: CASSSLGLLNTEAFF. The chain joins TRBV5-1 to TRBJ1-1; D is unresolved. The CDR3 totals 15 residues. Trimming pared 3 bases from V and 0 bases from J, leaving 12 bases between. Germline V gene data show CDR1 as SGHRS and CDR2 as YFSETQ.

The chain joins TRBV28 to TRBJ1-1, with a weak D call TRBD1 (6 bases). CDR3 length: 14 residues. Deletions cut 5 bases from V and 7 bases from J, with 17 bases between. In germline, CDR1 is MDHEN, CDR2 SYDVKM. DNA of the CDR3: TGTGCCAGCAGTATCCAACAGGGCTTTTATGAAGCTTTCTTT. Amino acid sequence: CASSIQQGFYEAFF.

This sequence joins TRBV11-2 and TRBJ2-3; 10 nucleotides line up with TRBD2. Per germline, CDR1 SGHAT and CDR2 FQNNGV. The CDR3 length is 16 residues. The ends lost 2 bases at V and 7 bases at J; junction bases unmatched: 9. CDR3 amino acids: CASSLMRSGRGNTQYF. The DNA for the CDR3 is TGTGCCAGCAGCTTAATGCGGAGCGGGAGGGGGAATACGCAGTATTTT.

The chain combines TRBV3-1 with TRBJ1-5, with D hard to call. V was shortened by 0 bases and J by 4 bases, with 10 bases between the two germline ends. The CDR3 spans 15 residues. CDR1 is LGHDT and CDR2 is YNNKEL in the germline V gene (reference sequence). The CDR3 sequence is CASSQDGVGNQPQHF. CDR3 nucleotides: TGTGCCAGCAGCCAAGATGGGGTAGGGAATCAGCCCCAGCATTTT.

This clonotype was seen at least ten times. The chain links TRBV6-5 to TRBJ2-7; D possibly corresponds to TRBD2 (5 bases). The CDR3 extends over 12 amino acids. Per germline, CDR1 MNHEY and CDR2 SVGAGI. Trimming removed 6 bases at V and 7 bases at J, with 13 bases between. CDR3 DNA sequence: TGTGCCAGCAGCCGTTCCTCGGGGGAGCAGTACTTC. It encodes CASSRSSGEQYF.